The 28 T cell receptor beta chains reported below all come from one sample, sequenced in a study of CD8 T cells in ankylosing spondylitis. Study results and limitations: Ankylosing spondylitis blood appeared to be characterized by a TCR beta motif of about eight highly homologous variants.

TCRdb recomputed calls from the 5' RACE reads with MiXCR, one row per CDR3 protein. The profile shows fewer than 450,000 distinct CDR3 sequences, roughly 17% of them singletons. No cognate antigen is known for these TCRs. Source material: blood, either unsorted or a sorted T cell fraction (not recorded which). The receptors were sampled from a male donor with ankylosing spondylitis.

The chain recombines TRBV7-2 with TRBJ2-7; D uncertain. The germline gives CDR1 SGHTA, CDR2 FQGNSA. The CDR3 loop spans 12 amino acids. V was shortened by 5 bases and J by 5 bases, with 10 bases between the two germline ends. CDR3 coding DNA: TGTGCCAGCAGCCGAGTTGATAACGAGCAGTACTTC. This gives the protein CASSRVDNEQYF.

This clonotype was seen a handful of times. The chain carries TRBV5-1 and TRBJ2-3; D is possibly TRBD1 (6 bases). From germline, CDR1 is SGHRS and CDR2 YFSETQ. This CDR3 spans 13 amino acids. V dropped 3 bases and J dropped 2 bases, with 7 bases sitting between them. The CDR3 nucleotides read TGCGCCAGCAGCTGGGACAACACAGATACGCAGTATTTT. Its protein product is CASSWDNTDTQYF.

A few counts support this clonotype. The chain recombines TRBV5-1 with TRBJ2-5, with 13 bases aligning to TRBD2. Germline V gives CDR1 SGHRS, CDR2 YFSETQ. CDR3 length: 17 amino acids. Trimming removed 2 bases from V and 1 base from J; junction bases left unmatched: 5. The CDR3 DNA sequence: TGCGCCAGCAGCTTTGGACTAGCGGGAGCGATCCAAGAGACCCAGTACTTC. Translating gives CASSFGLAGAIQETQYF.

The chain has TRBV20-1 and TRBJ1-1, with D uncertain. The germline V gene has CDR1 DFQATT and CDR2 SNEGSKA (reference sequence). The germline V and J ends were trimmed by 5 bases and 7 bases, with 14 bases remaining between them. CDR3 length equals 12 residues. The CDR3 loop reads CSASFRHLEAFF. The CDR3 DNA sequence: TGCAGTGCTTCCTTTCGGCACCTTGAAGCTTTCTTT.

In its sample, this clonotype was seen a few times. CDR3 region: CASSQDWGAGSGNTIYF. Here the CDR3 DNA reads TGCGCCAGCAGCCAAGATTGGGGGGCAGGGAGCGGAAACACCATATATTTT. The chain combines TRBV4-3 with TRBJ1-3, with a possible D match to TRBD1 (6 bases). This CDR3 region has 17 residues. CDR1 and CDR2 from the germline V gene are LGHNA and YSLEER. Trimming removed 0 bases at V and 4 bases at J, with 16 bases between.

This clonotype was counted only a few times. CDR3: CASHNQAASGGNEQFF. The DNA for the CDR3 is TGTGCCAGTCACAACCAGGCGGCTAGCGGGGGGAATGAGCAGTTCTTC. This chain uses TRBV6-2 or TRBV6-3 with TRBJ2-1; TRBD2 agrees at 11 bases. Germline trimming cut 9 bases from V and 7 bases from J; bases unmatched to any gene: 14. This CDR3 has 16 amino acids. CDR1 and CDR2 (germline): MNHEY, SVGEGT.

The sample holds a few counts of this clonotype. This sequence joins TRBV20-1 and TRBJ1-6; D not certain. V lost 6 bases and J 0 bases, leaving 9 bases between the germline ends. From germline, CDR1 is DFQATT and CDR2 SNEGSKA (reference sequence). The CDR3 sequence is 14 residues long. CDR3 sequence reads: CSAAGGSYNSPLHF. The CDR3 region has the DNA TGCAGTGCCGCCGGCGGCTCCTATAATTCACCCCTCCACTTT.

This clonotype was detected only a few times. At one end, the junction sequence differs from germline, possibly due to a read error. V and J are TRBV3-1 and TRBJ2-3; weak D call: TRBD2 (5 bases). CDR1 is LGHDT and CDR2 is YNNKEL in the germline V gene (reference sequence). The CDR3 is 14 amino acids. CDR3 protein: CASSRRGATDTQYF. In nucleotides, the CDR3 is TGTGCTAGCAGCCGCCGGGGTGCCACAGATACGCAGTATTTT.

This clonotype was counted between two and nine times. This chain uses TRBV12-3 or TRBV12-4 with TRBJ1-2; D is possibly TRBD1 (6 bases). The CDR3 has 16 residues. The V end was cut by 5 bases, the J end by 1 base, with 17 bases between. This CDR3 reads CASSPSWRQDNYGYTF. The CDR3 coding sequence is TGTGCCAGCAGTCCGTCGTGGAGACAGGATAACTATGGCTACACCTTC.

This clonotype was observed a handful of times. The J gene is TRBJ2-1, the V gene TRBV20-1; D not certain. Germline V lookup: CDR1 DFQATT, CDR2 SNEGSKA (reference sequence). There are 13 residues in the CDR3. Deletions cut 0 bases from V and 5 bases from J, with 8 bases between. The CDR3 sequence is CSARDRVNNEQFF. The CDR3 bases are TGCAGTGCTAGAGATCGGGTTAACAATGAGCAGTTCTTC.

This clonotype has a handful of counts. Here the CDR3 reads CASSVTDTVNEKLFF. The CDR3 DNA reads as TGCGCCAGCAGCGTAACGGACACCGTCAATGAAAAACTGTTTTTT. V usage is TRBV5-1 and J usage is TRBJ1-4, with D perhaps TRBD1 (5 bases). V gave up 4 bases and J gave up 5 bases, with 15 bases separating them. CDR3 length equals 15 residues. Germline CDR1 is SGHRS and CDR2 is YFSETQ.

This clonotype was seen a few times. This chain joins TRBV20-1 and TRBJ2-7; 11 bases fit TRBD2. Trimming cost V 0 bases and J 5 bases; bases outside gene matches: 6. The CDR3 runs 15 residues. Looked up from germline, CDR1 is DFQATT and CDR2 is SNEGSKA (reference sequence). The CDR3 here is CSARDSGGAGNEQYF. The CDR3 coding sequence is TGCAGTGCTAGAGATAGCGGGGGGGCAGGGAACGAGCAGTACTTC.

This clonotype was seen a few times. This chain connects TRBV11-2 to TRBJ2-2; 7 positions match TRBD1. In germline, CDR1 is SGHAT, CDR2 FQNNGV. J gave up 1 base and V 5 bases, and 10 bases lay outside the gene matches. The CDR3 is made up of 17 amino acids. CDR3 protein: CASSRDQTGLNTGELFF. The CDR3 nucleotides read TGTGCCAGCAGCCGCGACCAGACAGGGTTGAACACCGGGGAGCTGTTTTTT.

This chain connects TRBV2 to TRBJ1-1; D is unclear. This CDR3 is built from 15 residues. Trimming stripped 4 bases from V and 1 base from J, with 13 bases between. Germline V gene sequence: CDR1 SNHLY, CDR2 FYNNEI. The CDR3 nucleotides are TGTGCCAGCAGTGGGGCGGGCAGCTCGAACACTGAAGCTTTCTTT. It yields the protein CASSGAGSSNTEAFF.

In its sample, this clonotype was seen many times. The genes are TRBV6-5 and TRBJ2-1; D is ambiguous. Germline values: CDR1 MNHEY, CDR2 SVGAGI. The CDR3 sequence is 11 residues long. V shed 2 bases and J shed 12 bases, with 8 bases lying between them. The CDR3 DNA follows: TGTGCCAGCAGTTACCAAAGCGCGCAGTTCTTC. This codes for CASSYQSAQFF.

This clonotype was counted between two and nine times. The gene calls are TRBV9 and TRBJ2-1, with 9 bases that match TRBD2. Germline V gene sequence: CDR1 SGDLS, CDR2 YYNGEE. This CDR3 has 16 amino acids. V lost 5 bases and J lost 9; bases outside the gene matches: 15. CDR3 region: CASSPGGIAGAGEQFF. The CDR3 DNA reads as TGTGCCAGCAGTCCCGGGGGGATAGCGGGAGCCGGTGAGCAGTTCTTC.

This clonotype has a handful of counts. The chain is built from TRBV6-5 and TRBJ2-7; D could derive from TRBD1 or TRBD2 (6 bases each). CDR1 and CDR2 (germline): MNHEY, SVGAGI. The CDR3 consists of 14 residues. Trimming took off 3 bases at V and 3 bases at J, with 12 bases between the two ends. CDR3 protein: CASSYRGLDYEQYF. The CDR3 nucleotides read TGTGCCAGCAGTTATCGGGGGCTAGACTACGAGCAGTACTTC.

The chain links TRBV2 to TRBJ1-2, with unresolved D. The germline CDR1 and CDR2 sequences are SNHLY and FYNNEI. CDR3 size: 18 residues. V lost 4 bases and J lost 1, with 22 bases in between. CDR3 sequence: CASSGGASTDSNNYGYTF. The CDR3 DNA sequence: TGTGCCAGCAGTGGAGGCGCGTCGACGGACTCTAATAACTATGGCTACACCTTC.

This clonotype came up a few times. This chain connects TRBV15 to TRBJ1-2, with a tentative D call TRBD1 (6 bases). CDR3 length: 13 residues. Between the trimmed V and J ends, which lost 3 bases and 5 bases, there was a span of 10 bases. Germline V gene sequence: CDR1 LNHNV, CDR2 YYDKDF (reference sequence). DNA of the CDR3: TGTGCCACCAGCAGGGACAGTCAATATGGCTACACCTTC. This translates into CATSRDSQYGYTF.

V usage is TRBV5-1 and J usage is TRBJ2-3, with TRBD2 matching over 7 bases. The junction had 10 bases not matched to a gene; V was cut back by 3 bases and J by 0 bases. The CDR3 is 17 amino acids. CDR1 is SGHRS and CDR2 is YFSETQ in the germline V gene. CDR3 region: CASSSGSAGISTDTQYF. The DNA of the CDR3 is TGCGCCAGCAGCTCCGGATCAGCGGGGATTAGCACAGATACGCAGTATTTT.

V is TRBV20-1 and J is TRBJ2-7, with D possibly being TRBD1 or TRBD2 (6 bases each). Germline-derived CDR1 and CDR2 are DFQATT and SNEGSKA (reference sequence). This CDR3 has 13 residues. Trimming shortened V by 3 bases and J by 2 bases, and 11 bases separated the two germline ends. In DNA, the CDR3 is TGCAGTGCTAGCGGCCGGGGGCCCTACGAGCAGTACTTC. Translated, it gives CSASGRGPYEQYF.

A few counts support this clonotype. The chain carries TRBV15 and TRBJ2-5, with D possibly TRBD1 on 5 matching bases. This CDR3 has 14 residues. CDR1 is LNHNV and CDR2 is YYDKDF in the germline V gene (reference sequence). The ends were cut back, 1 base at V and 1 base at J, with 7 bases in the middle. DNA of the CDR3: TGTGCCACCAGCAGAGGACAGAGCCAAGAGACCCAGTACTTC. Encoded protein: CATSRGQSQETQYF.

In its sample, this clonotype was seen a few times. The V gene is TRBV4-2, the J gene TRBJ1-1, with TRBD1 matching over 9 bases. The germline CDR1 and CDR2 sequences are LGHNA and YNFKEQ. The CDR3 extends over 17 amino acids. Trimming at V came to 2 bases and at J to 0 bases, leaving 7 bases not matched to a gene. CDR3: CASSQTGTGQMNTEAFF. Here the CDR3 DNA reads TGTGCCAGCAGCCAAACGGGGACAGGGCAAATGAACACTGAAGCTTTCTTT.

The chain combines TRBV24-1 with TRBJ1-2, with D possibly matching TRBD1 (6 bases). Deletions cut 12 bases from V and 4 bases from J, with 17 bases between. The CDR3 totals 13 residues. From germline, CDR1 is KGHDR and CDR2 SFDVKD. CDR3 in DNA: TGTGCCCCAAGGGGGGTCCTGGGCTATGGCTACACCTTC. Its protein is CAPRGVLGYGYTF.

This clonotype was recorded many times. This CDR3 is CASSTGYHEQYF. The CDR3 DNA sequence: TGTGCCAGCAGCACAGGGTACCACGAGCAGTACTTC. The rearrangement links TRBV12-3 or TRBV12-4 to TRBJ2-7; perhaps TRBD1 as D (6 bases). The CDR3 covers 12 residues. Between the trimmed V and J ends, which lost 6 bases and 5 bases, there was a span of 11 bases.

Turning to this clonotype: A read error may produce the germline difference seen at one junction end. The genes are TRBV4-2 and TRBJ2-3, with TRBD1 as a possible D gene (6 bases). This CDR3 has 16 amino acids. In germline, CDR1 is LGHNA, CDR2 YNFKEQ. For the CDR3, the DNA is TGTGCCAGCAGCCAAGATCAGGGACACCGCACAAATACGCAGTATTTT. Protein product: CASSQDQGHRTNTQYF.

This clonotype was counted at least ten times. The chain uses TRBV20-1 and TRBJ2-3, with D tentatively TRBD2 (5 bases). The germline V gene has CDR1 DFQATT and CDR2 SNEGSKA (reference sequence). The CDR3 consists of 13 residues. The V end was cut by 5 bases, the J end by 5 bases, with 14 bases between. CDR3 sequence (DNA): TGCAGTGCTGAGCGGTCCGGAGGAGATACGCAGTATTTT. Translated, it gives CSAERSGGDTQYF.

The chain links TRBV10-2 to TRBJ2-5; 9 bases are shared with TRBD1. Germline values: CDR1 WSHSY, CDR2 SAAADI. Trimming at V came to 2 bases and at J to 4 bases, leaving 5 bases not matched to a gene. The CDR3 is made up of 15 amino acids. CDR3 sequence (DNA): TGCGCCAGCAGTGAGGGGACAGGGCCATTAGAGACCCAGTACTTC. Residues: CASSEGTGPLETQYF.